This TCR beta chain appears in the sequencing data of a study of metastatic and nonmetastatic thyroid tumors. On the study more broadly: A comparison of repertoires was made across blood and tumor or nodule tissue from malignant and benign thyroid patients.

Overall study results and limits: Versus benign nodules, malignant thyroid tumors reportedly had significantly higher TCR beta diversity, in blood and tumor.

Each patient came to thyroid surgery without any prior treatment (of any kind). This clone was detected ten times or more. Its specificity is unknown. In the authors' methods: A distant-metastasis classifier for papillary thyroid cancer was built using CDR3 differences across clinicopathological groups. TCRdb re-called the PCR reads with MiXCR. What appears here as the V and J calls and clone size reflects TCRdb's work, not the paper's. The repertoire includes just over 20,000 clones, roughly an eighth of them detected once, and about 6.2% sits in the top ten. The CDR3 totals 16 residues. Germline V gives CDR1 LNHDA, CDR2 SQIVND (reference sequence). V shed 3 bases and J shed 0 bases, with 12 bases lying between them.

The chain employs TRBV19 and TRBJ2-1; possibly TRBD2 for D (5 bases). The sequencing sample was made of blood. This sequence was found in a male donor with papillary thyroid cancer or a benign thyroid nodule (not recorded which). Some clones in this sample may be carry-over from other donors' samples. CDR3 in DNA: TGTGCCAGTAGTATTGGAGGCAGACCCTCCTACAATGAGCAGTTCTTC. Translated: CASSIGGRPSYNEQFF.